Detailed here is one T cell receptor beta chain. Its specificity is not known. The data were obtained in a study of cytomegalovirus exposure and HLA in healthy donors. The study, taken as a whole, reports: There were 164 TCR beta chains listed as cytomegalovirus-associated.

PCR was performed using 60 Vbeta and 13 Jbeta primers. The protocol was immunoSEQ multiplex PCR, while the TCRdb copy is restricted to in-frame clones and leaves out a portion. The table has tens of thousands of clones, around 83% seen once. The CDR3 runs to 15 residues. V gave up 5 bases and J gave up 2 bases, with 15 bases separating them. From germline, CDR1 is MRHNA and CDR2 SNTAGT. This receptor was obtained from a man aged 30 to 39 in good health and CMV-seronegative. The V and J genes are TRBV6-4 and TRBJ1-2, with unresolved D. The sample taken for sequencing was PBMCs. The DNA for the CDR3 is TGTGCCAGCAGTCGAGAGGCCCGCGGGAACTATGGCTACACCTTC. This gives the protein CASSREARGNYGYTF.